Below are 25 T cell receptor beta chains sequenced from a single sample in a study of blood T cell repertoires in COVID-19. The table came from immunoSEQ multiplex PCR; TCRdb's copy has only in-frame clones and leaves some out. Of a few hundred thousand clones listed, roughly 87% were seen once; the top ten hold about 5.4%. Sequences were obtained from PBMCs or T cells enriched from blood (not recorded which). The source is a woman between 50 and 59 years old who had recovered from COVID-19.

This chain connects TRBV4-2 to TRBJ2-3; TRBD2 matches 11 bases. The CDR3 extends over 17 amino acids. V was pared by 0 bases and J by 2 bases, with 4 bases of the junction left unmatched. CDR1 and CDR2 from the germline V gene are LGHNA and YNFKEQ. The CDR3 DNA sequence: TGTGCCAGCAGCCAAGATGGGACTAGCGGTTACACAGATACGCAGTATTTT. It encodes CASSQDGTSGYTDTQYF.

The chain has TRBV27 and TRBJ1-4; D is unclear. This CDR3 contains 16 residues. V was clipped by 3 bases and J by 5 bases, with 16 bases between them. CDR1 and CDR2 from the germline V gene are MNHEY and SMNVEV (reference sequence). For the CDR3, the DNA is TGTGCCAGCAGTTTTGTTTCGAGGGCTCCGAATGAAAAACTGTTTTTT. As protein: CASSFVSRAPNEKLFF.

About this clone itself: The junction departs from the called germline gene at one end, perhaps through a read error. The chain couples TRBV7-6 to TRBJ2-7, with TRBD2 matching 13 bases. The CDR3 sequence is 15 residues long. From germline, CDR1 is SGHVS and CDR2 FNYEAQ. The CDR3 is CASQGTSGTSSEQYF. The CDR3, as DNA: TGTGCCAGTCAGGGGACTAGCGGGACCTCCTCCGAGCAGTACTTC.

V and J are TRBV19 and TRBJ1-1, with TRBD1 identical over 7 bases. CDR3 length: 14 amino acids. The ends lost 5 bases at V and 3 bases at J; junction bases unmatched: 6. Germline CDR1 is LNHDA and CDR2 is SQIVND (reference sequence). The CDR3 protein is CASSLQGWHTEAFF. In DNA form, the CDR3 reads TGTGCCAGTAGTCTACAGGGGTGGCACACTGAAGCTTTCTTT.

The chain uses TRBV14 and TRBJ2-1; TRBD2 matches 10 bases. Losses at the gene ends were 6 bases for V and 2 bases for J; bases not matched to a gene: 4. This CDR3 spans 15 amino acids. Germline CDR1 SGHDN, CDR2 FVKESK. CDR3 in amino acids: CASRLAGAPYNEQFF. DNA for the CDR3: TGTGCCAGCAGGCTAGCGGGAGCACCCTACAATGAGCAGTTCTTC.

The CDR3 DNA reads TGCAGCGCCATGACAGTAAGCGCTGAAGCTTTCTTT. This gives the protein CSAMTVSAEAFF. The rearrangement links TRBV29-1 to TRBJ1-1, with D perhaps TRBD1 (5 bases). This CDR3 spans 12 amino acids. Germline lookup yields CDR1 SQVTM and CDR2 ANQGSEA. The V end lost 7 bases, the J end lost 6 bases, and 15 bases lay between the germline ends. The entire variable domain, with the rest obtained from reference TRBV29-1 and TRBJ1-1, is as follows: SAVISQKPSRDICQRGTSLTIQCQVDSQVTMMFWYRQQPGQSLTLIATANQGSEATYESGFVIDKFPISRPNLTFSTLTVSNMSPEDSSIYLCSAMTVSAEAFFGQGTRLTVV.

V gene TRBV7-8 combines with J gene TRBJ2-1, with 13 bases that match TRBD2. There are 17 residues in the CDR3. The germline gives CDR1 SGHVS, CDR2 FQNEAQ. The ends lost 5 bases at V and 6 bases at J; junction bases unmatched: 10. CDR3 in DNA: TGTGCCAGCAGCCTAACGTTACTAGCGGGGGGGCCCAATGAGCAGTTCTTC. It translates to CASSLTLLAGGPNEQFF.

This chain joins TRBV11-2 and TRBJ2-5; 8 bases fit TRBD1. Unmatched junction bases numbered 12, after V lost 5 bases and J lost 7 bases. Germline values: CDR1 SGHAT, CDR2 FQNNGV. The CDR3 sequence is 15 residues long. The CDR3 nucleotides are TGTGCCAGCAGCCAAGCGTTGGGGCAGGGGGCGACCCAGTACTTC. This codes for CASSQALGQGATQYF.

The chain joins TRBV7-9 to TRBJ1-1; perhaps TRBD1 as D (6 bases). The CDR3 covers 16 residues. Germline CDR1 SEHNR, CDR2 FQNEAQ (reference sequence). V was clipped by 1 base and J by 3 bases, with 15 bases between them. Here the CDR3 DNA reads TGTGCCAGCAGCTTAGGGCAGGGGCTCAGGGACACTGAAGCTTTCTTT. Translated: CASSLGQGLRDTEAFF.

The chain employs TRBV28 and TRBJ2-2, with 8 bases fitting TRBD1. This CDR3 is built from 16 residues. Germline values: CDR1 MDHEN, CDR2 SYDVKM. V dropped 6 bases and J dropped 2; count of bases not matched to a gene: 8. CDR3 amino acids: CASRPHRGDNTGELFF. In nucleotides, the CDR3 is TGTGCCAGCAGACCACACAGGGGGGATAACACCGGGGAGCTGTTTTTT.

This clone was seen a handful of times. The chain has TRBV15 and TRBJ2-7; 7 bases map to TRBD1. V lost 0 bases, J lost 4 bases, and 9 bases stayed unmatched. Germline CDR1 and CDR2: LNHNV and YYDKDF (reference sequence). This CDR3 is 16 amino acids long. The DNA for the CDR3 is TGTGCCACCAGCAGAGACGTGTTAGGGGGCCCTTACGAGCAGTACTTC. Translating it yields CATSRDVLGGPYEQYF. The full variable domain, completed using reference TRBV15 and TRBJ2-7, is DAMVIQNPRYQVTQFGKPVTLSCSQTLNHNVMYWYQQKSSQAPKLLFHYYDKDFNNEADTPDNFQSRRPNTSFCFLDIRSPGLGDTAMYLCATSRDVLGGPYEQYFGPGTRLTVT.

Many counts were recorded for this clone. The chain couples TRBV27 to TRBJ1-1; D gene ambiguous. The germline V gene encodes CDR1 MNHEY and CDR2 SMNVEV (reference sequence). V gave up 1 base and J gave up 3 bases, with 6 bases separating them. The CDR3 is 13 residues long. The CDR3 nucleotides read TGTGCCAGCAGTTTATACAGCTACACTGAAGCTTTCTTT. It is translated as CASSLYSYTEAFF.

The chain uses TRBV2 and TRBJ2-1; tentatively, D is TRBD2 (6 bases). Trimming took off 4 bases at V and 0 bases at J, with 13 bases between the two ends. The CDR3 spans 16 residues. From germline, CDR1 is SNHLY and CDR2 FYNNEI. This CDR3 reads CASSAWGESSYNEQFF. DNA of the CDR3: TGTGCCAGCAGTGCTTGGGGGGAGAGCTCCTACAATGAGCAGTTCTTC.

The rearrangement uses TRBV5-6 and TRBJ2-1; 7 bases match TRBD2. J was trimmed by 3 bases and V by 3 bases; bases with no gene match: 18. This CDR3 spans 19 amino acids. The germline V gene has CDR1 SGHDT and CDR2 YYEEEE. CDR3 protein: CASSWSGARGSYYYNEQFF. CDR3 DNA sequence: TGTGCCAGCAGCTGGTCAGGTGCTCGCGGGAGTTACTACTACAATGAGCAGTTCTTC.

The rearrangement uses TRBV14 and TRBJ2-5, with a possible D match to TRBD2 (6 bases). Germline V gives CDR1 SGHDN, CDR2 FVKESK. Trimming left V 3 bases short and J 5 bases short, with 7 bases between. The CDR3 extends over 12 amino acids. The CDR3 protein is CASSHAGETQYF. CDR3 nucleotides: TGTGCCAGCAGCCATGCGGGGGAGACCCAGTACTTC.

This rearrangement joins TRBV29-1 to TRBJ2-7; 7 positions agree with TRBD1. This CDR3 is built from 12 residues. The V gene end was trimmed by 2 bases and the J gene end by 7 bases; junction bases not matched to a gene: 5. CDR1 is SQVTM, CDR2 ANQGSEA, per germline. CDR3 amino acids: CSVETGASEQYF. In nucleotides, the CDR3 is TGCAGCGTTGAAACAGGGGCGAGTGAGCAGTACTTC.

The J gene is TRBJ1-5, the V gene TRBV6-2 or TRBV6-3; D is uncertain. The germline V gene has CDR1 MNHEY and CDR2 SVGEGT. The CDR3 loop spans 14 amino acids. V lost 7 bases, J lost 1 base, and 11 bases lay in between. This CDR3 is CASNPSISNQPQHF. In nucleotides, the CDR3 is TGTGCCAGCAACCCGAGCATAAGCAATCAGCCCCAGCATTTT.

The chain uses TRBV3-1 (or the pseudogene TRBV3-2) and TRBJ2-7; D is unclear. This CDR3 has 15 residues. The germline V gene encodes CDR1 LGHDT and CDR2 YNNKEL (reference sequence). V dropped 1 base and J dropped 1 base, with 11 bases sitting between them. The CDR3 bases are TGTGCCAGCAGCCAAGGGCTAGATTGGTCCTACGAGCAGTACTTC. This codes for CASSQGLDWSYEQYF.

J is TRBJ1-2 and V is TRBV5-4; D possibly corresponds to TRBD1 (6 bases). Trimming left V 4 bases short and J 4 bases short, with 11 bases between. Germline-derived CDR1 and CDR2 are SGHNT and YYREEE (reference sequence). The CDR3 is made up of 13 amino acids. The CDR3 DNA reads TGTGCCAGCAGCCCGGACAGCAGCTATGGCTACACCTTC. Translating gives CASSPDSSYGYTF.

This CDR3 is CASSPHTAGLIEQYF. In DNA form, the CDR3 reads TGTGCCAGTAGTCCCCATACGGCGGGACTTATCGAGCAGTACTTC. The V and J genes are TRBV19 and TRBJ2-7; TRBD2 is a possible D gene (6 bases). The CDR3 extends over 15 amino acids. Germline lookup yields CDR1 LNHDA and CDR2 SQIVND (reference sequence). Between the trimmed V and J ends, which lost 5 bases and 6 bases, there was a span of 20 bases.

Worth noting for this clone: Other nucleotide sequences from this sample produce the same CDR3. The chain joins TRBV2 to TRBJ2-3; tentatively, D is TRBD2 (5 bases). Trimming pared 6 bases from V and 0 bases from J, leaving 10 bases between. Per germline, CDR1 SNHLY and CDR2 FYNNEI. The CDR3 is made up of 14 amino acids. This CDR3 reads CASSQDSSTDTQYF. CDR3 nucleotides: TGTGCCAGCAGCCAGGACTCTAGCACAGATACGCAGTATTTT. Drawing the rest from reference TRBV2 and TRBJ2-3, the complete variable domain is EPEVTQTPSHQVTQMGQEVILRCVPISNHLYFYWYRQILGQKVEFLVSFYNNEISEKSEIFDDQFSVERPDGSNFTLKIRSTKLEDSAMYFCASSQDSSTDTQYFGPGTRLTVL.

The chain links TRBV19 to TRBJ1-1; D is perhaps TRBD1 (6 bases). The germline V and J ends were trimmed by 5 bases and 5 bases, with 24 bases remaining between them. Germline lookup yields CDR1 LNHDA and CDR2 SQIVND (reference sequence). The CDR3 is made up of 17 amino acids. This CDR3 is CASSLYVGQRKGTEAFF. In nucleotides, the CDR3 is TGTGCCAGTAGTCTTTACGTCGGACAGCGCAAGGGGACTGAAGCTTTCTTT.

The chain carries TRBV12-3 or TRBV12-4 and TRBJ1-6; 8 bases are a match to TRBD1. This CDR3 has 13 amino acids. Trimming cost V 3 bases and J 16 bases; bases outside gene matches: 8. The CDR3 spells CASSFNSGTGLHF. In nucleotides, the CDR3 is TGTGCCAGCAGTTTTAATTCTGGGACAGGTCTCCACTTT.

This sequence joins TRBV5-4 and TRBJ2-3; 9 positions agree with TRBD2. V lost 0 bases, J lost 4 bases, and 6 bases stayed unmatched. CDR3 length: 16 amino acids. Germline values: CDR1 SGHNT, CDR2 YYREEE (reference sequence). For the CDR3, the DNA is TGTGCCAGCAGCTTGGCCGGGCGGGGGGGCCCAGATACGCAGTATTTT. Amino acids: CASSLAGRGGPDTQYF.

The V gene is TRBV9, the J gene TRBJ2-1; TRBD2 agrees at 12 bases. Germline-derived CDR1 and CDR2 are SGDLS and YYNGEE. The V segment lost 3 bases and the J segment 5 bases; nucleotides outside the gene matches: 6. There are 16 residues in the CDR3. CDR3 in DNA: TGTGCCAGCAGCGCCCCTAGCGGGGGGGGCCACAATGAGCAGTTCTTC. It is translated as CASSAPSGGGHNEQFF.